The clone carrying this T cell receptor (beta chain) was seen a handful of times. Its antigen remains unknown. These data come from a study of T-cell memory formation after mild COVID-19. Study context: Clustering of TCRs was largely donor specific. Study outcomes and limitations: Contracting CD4+ clones sat mainly in CM and EM; CD8+ in EMRA.

In TCRdb, the 5' RACE reads were re-called with MiXCR into one record per CDR3 protein. The table includes some 450,000 distinct CDR3 sequences, more than 15% detected once. CDR1 is SGHTA, CDR2 FQGNSA, per germline. The CDR3 length is 16 residues. Trimming took 11 bases from V and 10 from J; bases not matched to a gene: 21. Sequencing used PBMCs or a T cell subset sorted from them (not recorded which). The chain employs TRBV7-2 and TRBJ1-5; 9 bases map to TRBD1. The clonotype originates from a man aged 18 to 29 who had mild COVID-19 (a few samples of this study predate the infection). Cell type and time point are not known. The CDR3 is CAGYGTRDRVDTPQHF. CDR3 DNA sequence: TGTGCCGGCTACGGGACCCGGGACAGGGTGGATACACCCCAGCATTTT.